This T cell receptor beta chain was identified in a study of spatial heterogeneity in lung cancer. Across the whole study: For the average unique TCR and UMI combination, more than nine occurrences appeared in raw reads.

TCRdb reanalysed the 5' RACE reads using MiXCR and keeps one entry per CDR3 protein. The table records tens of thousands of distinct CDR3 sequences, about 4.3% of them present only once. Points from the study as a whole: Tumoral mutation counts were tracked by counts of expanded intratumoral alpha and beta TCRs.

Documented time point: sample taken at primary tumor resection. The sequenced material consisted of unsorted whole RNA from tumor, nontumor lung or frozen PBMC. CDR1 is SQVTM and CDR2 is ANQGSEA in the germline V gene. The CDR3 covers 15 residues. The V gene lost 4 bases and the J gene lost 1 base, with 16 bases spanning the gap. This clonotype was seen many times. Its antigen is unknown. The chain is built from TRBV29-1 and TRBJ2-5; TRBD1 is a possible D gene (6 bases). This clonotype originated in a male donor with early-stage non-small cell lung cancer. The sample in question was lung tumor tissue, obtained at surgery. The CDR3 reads CSVGLLGTSQETQYF. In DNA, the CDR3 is TGCAGCGTTGGACTTCTAGGGACAAGCCAAGAGACCCAGTACTTC.